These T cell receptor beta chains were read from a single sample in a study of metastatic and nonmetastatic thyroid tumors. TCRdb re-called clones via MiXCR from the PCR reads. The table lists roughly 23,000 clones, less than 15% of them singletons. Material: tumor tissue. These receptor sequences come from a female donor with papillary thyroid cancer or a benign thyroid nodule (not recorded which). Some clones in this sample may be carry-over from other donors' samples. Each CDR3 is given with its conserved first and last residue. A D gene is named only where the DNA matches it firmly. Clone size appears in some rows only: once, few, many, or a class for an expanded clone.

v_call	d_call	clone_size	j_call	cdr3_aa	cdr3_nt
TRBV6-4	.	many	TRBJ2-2	CASSAEVTGELFF	TGTGCCAGCAGTGCGGAGGTGACCGGGGAGCTGTTTTTT
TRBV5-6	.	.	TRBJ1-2	CASSFGRFGGDYGYTF	TGTGCCAGCAGTTTTGGTCGGTTCGGCGGAGATTATGGCTACACCTTC
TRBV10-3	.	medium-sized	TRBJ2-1	CAISGVGRSSYNEQFF	TGTGCCATCAGTGGGGTAGGGCGGAGCTCCTACAATGAGCAGTTCTTC
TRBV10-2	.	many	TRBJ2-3	CASWRDVGDTQYF	TGCGCCAGCTGGAGAGACGTGGGGGATACGCAGTATTTT
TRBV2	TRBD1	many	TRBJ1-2	CASSEDRVYGYTF	TGTGCCAGCAGTGAGGACAGGGTCTATGGCTACACCTTC
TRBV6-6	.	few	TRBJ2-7	CASSYSEQGGYEQYF	TGTGCCAGCAGTTACTCGGAGCAGGGGGGATACGAGCAGTACTTC
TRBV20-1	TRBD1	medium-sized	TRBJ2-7	CSARDTGTESSYEQYF	TGCAGTGCTAGAGATACCGGGACAGAATCCTCCTACGAGCAGTACTTC
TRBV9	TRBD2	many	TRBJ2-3	CASSVAGGDYTDTQYF	TGTGCCAGCAGCGTAGCGGGCGGGGACTACACAGATACGCAGTATTTT
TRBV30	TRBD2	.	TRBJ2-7	CAWSPPGGLWEQYF	TGTGCCTGGAGTCCACCGGGGGGGCTTTGGGAGCAGTACTTC
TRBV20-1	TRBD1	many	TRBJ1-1	CSARSDRATEAFF	TGCAGTGCTCGAAGTGACAGGGCCACTGAAGCTTTCTTT
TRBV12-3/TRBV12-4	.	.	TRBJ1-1	CASSYAGTTTEAFF	TGTGCGAGCAGCTACGCCGGGACGACCACTGAAGCTTTCTTT
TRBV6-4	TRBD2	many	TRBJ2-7	CASSDLLGGNYEQYF	TGTGCCAGCAGTGACCTCCTGGGGGGGAACTACGAGCAGTACTTC
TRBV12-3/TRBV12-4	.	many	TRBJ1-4	CASSQLWGMGEKLFF	TGTGCCAGCAGTCAACTTTGGGGGATGGGTGAAAAACTGTTTTTT
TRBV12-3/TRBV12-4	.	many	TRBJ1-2	CASNTGWGYGYTF	TGTGCCAGCAATACAGGGTGGGGCTATGGCTACACCTTC
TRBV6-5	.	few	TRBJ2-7	CASQIDYEQYF	TGTGCCAGCCAGATTGACTACGAGCAGTACTTC
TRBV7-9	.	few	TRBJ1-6	CASSLVGPLHF	TGTGCCAGCAGCTTAGTTGGTCCCCTCCACTTT
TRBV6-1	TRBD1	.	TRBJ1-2	CASSPTGENYGYTF	TGTGCCAGCAGCCCCACAGGGGAGAACTATGGCTACACCTTC
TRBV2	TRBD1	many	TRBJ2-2	CASRGTGGTGELFF	TGTGCCAGCAGGGGGACAGGGGGCACCGGGGAGCTGTTTTTT
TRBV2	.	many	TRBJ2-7	CASSVGRDTYEQYF	TGTGCCAGCAGTGTTGGACGAGACACCTACGAGCAGTACTTC
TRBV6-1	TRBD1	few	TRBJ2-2	CASRRERTGGLTGELFF	TGTGCCAGCAGAAGAGAACGGACAGGGGGTTTGACCGGGGAGCTGTTTTTT